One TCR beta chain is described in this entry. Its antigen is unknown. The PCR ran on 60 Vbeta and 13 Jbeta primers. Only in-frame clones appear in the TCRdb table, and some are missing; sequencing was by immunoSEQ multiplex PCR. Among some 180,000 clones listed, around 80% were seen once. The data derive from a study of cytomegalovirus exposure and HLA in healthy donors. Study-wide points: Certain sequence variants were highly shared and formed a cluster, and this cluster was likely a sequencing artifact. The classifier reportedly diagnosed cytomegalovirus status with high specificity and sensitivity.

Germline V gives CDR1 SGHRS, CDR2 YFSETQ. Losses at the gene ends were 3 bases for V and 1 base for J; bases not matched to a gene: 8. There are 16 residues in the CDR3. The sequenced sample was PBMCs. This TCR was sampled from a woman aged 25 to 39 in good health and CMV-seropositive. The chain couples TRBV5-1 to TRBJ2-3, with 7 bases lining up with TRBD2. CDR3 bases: TGCGCCAGCAGCTACCCTCGGGCGGGGGGCACAGATACGCAGTATTTT. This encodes CASSYPRAGGTDTQYF.